One and the same sample provided the 26 T cell receptor beta chains below, sequenced in a study of shared clonotypes between healthy human individuals (dated by TCRdb to the early 2020s). The library came from the immunoSEQ multiplex PCR assay. This is the immuneACCESS table as TCRdb keeps it, with only in-frame sequences that have V and J called. A part of the clones is gone; compared with another copy, unresolved V genes explain less than half, and the rest is unexplained. The sample table contains about 660,000 clones; only one count was recorded for about 74% of them. The ten largest clones add up to over 1.5% of the sample. Sequencing was carried out using memory CD4+ T cells sorted from blood. The cell subset or site label for this specimen denotes: CD45RA-negative fraction. The receptors shown here come from a woman younger than 45 in good health.

The V call is TRBV6-5, the J call TRBJ1-1, with a possible D match to TRBD1 (6 bases). This CDR3 spans 15 amino acids. Trimming shortened V by 6 bases and J by 0 bases, and 14 bases separated the two germline ends. From germline, CDR1 is MNHEY and CDR2 SVGAGI. CDR3 in amino acids: CASRRQELLNTEAFF. CDR3 DNA: TGTGCCAGCAGACGACAGGAGCTCTTGAACACTGAAGCTTTCTTT.

CDR3 nucleotide sequence: TGTGCCAGCGGGGAAGCGGGAGTAAGGACAGATACGCAGTATTTT. Amino acids: CASGEAGVRTDTQYF. This chain uses TRBV2 with TRBJ2-3; 8 positions match TRBD2. The V gene end was trimmed by 8 bases and the J gene end by 3 bases; junction bases not matched to a gene: 10. Germline CDR1 and CDR2: SNHLY and FYNNEI. The CDR3 runs to 15 residues.

The CDR3 reads CASSLYGLAVNNEQFF. Written as DNA, the CDR3 is TGTGCCAGCAGCTTGTATGGACTAGCGGTAAACAATGAGCAGTTCTTC. V and J are TRBV5-6 and TRBJ2-1; 10 nucleotides match TRBD2. The V and J ends lost 1 base and 5 bases, in that order; junction bases with no gene match: 6. The length of the CDR3 is 16 residues. Germline assignment: CDR1 SGHDT and CDR2 YYEEEE.

The sample holds a few counts of this clone. This rearrangement joins TRBV28 to TRBJ2-2, with TRBD1 matching 9 bases. In germline, CDR1 is MDHEN, CDR2 SYDVKM. With 3 bases clipped from V and 6 bases from J, the junction kept 5 bases outside the gene matches. The CDR3 has 15 amino acids. CDR3 loop: CASSFGTGSAGELFF. CDR3 nucleotides: TGTGCCAGCAGTTTTGGGACAGGGTCGGCCGGGGAGCTGTTTTTT.

This chain uses TRBV6-5 with TRBJ1-2; D possibly corresponds to TRBD1 (6 bases). The germline gives CDR1 MNHEY, CDR2 SVGAGI. Trimming took 6 bases from V and 5 from J, leaving 19 bases between them. The CDR3 extends over 15 amino acids. CDR3 sequence reads: CASSPNGQSLYGYTF. For the CDR3, the DNA is TGTGCCAGCAGCCCCAATGGACAGTCACTATATGGCTACACCTTC.

This clone was recorded only once. The rearrangement joins TRBV6-4 to TRBJ1-1; 7 positions agree with TRBD1. CDR3 length equals 15 residues. Germline lookup yields CDR1 MRHNA and CDR2 SNTAGT. The V segment lost 5 bases and the J segment 1 base; nucleotides outside the gene matches: 7. For the CDR3, the DNA is TGTGCCAGCAGTTACTTGGGACAGTCGAACACTGAAGCTTTCTTT. This encodes CASSYLGQSNTEAFF.

The chain couples TRBV28 to TRBJ1-2; no clear D gene. The V end lost 2 bases, the J end lost 1 base, and 14 bases lay between the germline ends. This CDR3 has 16 residues. Per germline, CDR1 MDHEN and CDR2 SYDVKM. The CDR3 loop is CASSLPPLTGNYGYTF. The DNA of the CDR3 is TGTGCCAGCAGTTTACCCCCCCTGACGGGTAACTATGGCTACACCTTC.

This sequence joins TRBV18 and TRBJ1-2, with TRBD1 identical over 9 bases. J lost 4 bases, V lost 0 bases, and 3 bases had no gene match. This CDR3 comprises 15 residues. Per the germline V gene, CDR1 is KGHSH and CDR2 is LQKENI. In nucleotides, the CDR3 is TGTGCCAGCTCACCACCGGGACAGGGAACCTATGGCTACACCTTC. This codes for CASSPPGQGTYGYTF.

This clone was found once. The gene calls are TRBV6-1 and TRBJ1-5; 9 nucleotides align to TRBD1. This CDR3 spans 14 amino acids. Germline assignment: CDR1 MNHNS and CDR2 SASEGT. J lost 6 bases, V lost 6 bases, and 6 bases had no gene match. The CDR3 sequence: CASSSQGAGQPQHF. The CDR3 coding sequence is TGTGCCAGCAGCTCACAGGGGGCGGGTCAGCCCCAGCATTTT.

The chain has TRBV10-3 and TRBJ2-2, with D hard to call. V shed 3 bases and J shed 5 bases, with 4 bases lying between them. The germline V gene has CDR1 ENHRY and CDR2 SYGVKD. The CDR3 runs to 12 residues. CDR3 residues: CAISEGTGELFF. The CDR3 DNA sequence: TGTGCCATCAGTGAAGGGACCGGGGAGCTGTTTTTT.

V and J are TRBV2 and TRBJ1-1; no firm D call. V lost 6 bases, J lost 6 bases, and 8 bases lay in between. Germline CDR1 reads SNHLY; CDR2 reads FYNNEI. This CDR3 comprises 11 residues. The CDR3 region is CASRGIPEAFF. The CDR3 coding sequence is TGTGCCAGCAGGGGGATCCCTGAAGCTTTCTTT.

V is TRBV5-1 and J is TRBJ2-2; 7 nucleotides align to TRBD1. This CDR3 region has 15 residues. Germline V gene lookup returns CDR1 SGHRS and CDR2 YFSETQ. The V and J ends lost 3 bases and 2 bases, in that order; junction bases with no gene match: 4. This CDR3 is CASSSGDRNTGELFF. The CDR3 coding sequence is TGCGCCAGCAGCTCAGGGGACAGAAACACCGGGGAGCTGTTTTTT.

The chain combines TRBV7-3 with TRBJ2-1, with D possibly matching TRBD2 (5 bases). The CDR3 totals 15 residues. CDR1 and CDR2 (germline): SGHTA, FQGTGA. Trimming took 1 base from V and 9 from J, leaving 16 bases between them. The CDR3 spells CASSLSVASPPEQFF. In DNA form, the CDR3 reads TGTGCCAGCAGCTTAAGTGTGGCTAGCCCCCCTGAGCAGTTCTTC.

This clone turned up a few times. This sequence joins TRBV7-9 and TRBJ2-3, with 8 bases matching TRBD2. The CDR3 runs 16 residues. Germline trimming cut 6 bases from V and 2 bases from J; bases unmatched to any gene: 10. From germline, CDR1 is SEHNR and CDR2 FQNEAQ (reference sequence). The chain's CDR3 is CASRLSSGIFTDTQYF. As DNA, the CDR3 is TGTGCCAGCAGATTAAGTAGCGGGATTTTCACAGATACGCAGTATTTT.

This chain links TRBV7-3 with TRBJ2-5, with 10 bases fitting TRBD1. V lost 4 bases and J lost 5; bases outside the gene matches: 7. CDR1 is SGHTA and CDR2 is FQGTGA in the germline V gene. This CDR3 has 15 amino acids. CDR3 loop: CASSWTGGFLETQYF. The CDR3 bases are TGTGCCAGCAGCTGGACAGGGGGATTTTTGGAGACCCAGTACTTC.

The chain combines TRBV5-4 with TRBJ1-4, with 7 bases identical to TRBD1. Losses at the gene ends were 2 bases for V and 2 bases for J; bases not matched to a gene: 0. This CDR3 has 14 amino acids. The V gene's germline CDR1 is SGHNT and CDR2 YYREEE (reference sequence). The CDR3: CASSLQGTNEKLFF. The CDR3, as DNA: TGTGCCAGCAGCTTACAGGGGACTAATGAAAAACTGTTTTTT.

The chain joins TRBV28 to TRBJ2-1, with 10 bases identical to TRBD1. The V and J ends lost 9 bases and 8 bases, in that order; junction bases with no gene match: 10. Germline lookup yields CDR1 MDHEN and CDR2 SYDVKM. The CDR3 covers 14 residues. The CDR3 sequence is CASYRDRGEHEQFF. The DNA of the CDR3 is TGTGCCAGTTACCGGGACAGGGGTGAGCATGAGCAGTTCTTC.

The chain uses TRBV18 and TRBJ2-2; 8 bases map to TRBD2. CDR3 length equals 17 residues. Trimming took 2 bases from V and 1 from J; bases not matched to a gene: 6. The V gene's germline CDR1 is KGHSH and CDR2 LQKENI. The CDR3 DNA sequence: TGTGCCAGCTCACCAAGGTCAAGCGGGAGGAACACCGGGGAGCTGTTTTTT. Amino acids: CASSPRSSGRNTGELFF.

The V gene is TRBV19, the J gene TRBJ1-5; D gene uncertain. CDR3 length equals 18 residues. The V and J ends lost 5 bases and 0 bases respectively, with 20 bases between them. Germline CDR1 and CDR2: LNHDA and SQIVND (reference sequence). The chain's CDR3 is CASSPHSNAGYSNQPQHF. The CDR3 DNA follows: TGTGCCAGTAGTCCGCACAGCAACGCGGGTTATAGCAATCAGCCCCAGCATTTT.

This clone was counted between two and nine times. The chain couples TRBV5-5 to TRBJ1-3, with a possible D match to TRBD1 (6 bases). CDR1 SGHKS and CDR2 YYEKEE come from the germline V gene (reference sequence). The CDR3 spans 15 residues. V dropped 5 bases and J dropped 4 bases, with 16 bases sitting between them. CDR3 sequence (DNA): TGTGCCAGCAGTAATAACAGGGATGACGGAAACACCATATATTTT. Its translation is CASSNNRDDGNTIYF.

As to this clone: The CDR3 does not end in the conserved phenylalanine or tryptophan, so this is likely a read error. Because the CDR3's place on the DNA is in doubt, the DNA is left out and the CDR3 is given as listed by TCRdb. The V gene is TRBV2, the J gene TRBJ2-4; no DNA check was done on the table's D call, TRBD2. Ends included, the CDR3 has 14 residues. CDR1 and CDR2 from the germline V gene are SNHLY and FYNNEI. CDR3 protein: CASSAETSGIRVWI.

The chain recombines TRBV2 with TRBJ1-2; a possible D gene is TRBD1 (5 bases). The germline CDR1 and CDR2 sequences are SNHLY and FYNNEI. V was pared by 6 bases and J by 3 bases, with 11 bases between. The CDR3 consists of 13 residues. DNA of the CDR3: TGTGCCAGCAGCGGAGACAGCCACTATGGCTACACCTTC. Encoded protein: CASSGDSHYGYTF.

This chain joins TRBV7-6 and TRBJ2-7, with 9 bases lining up with TRBD2. Germline V CDR1 and CDR2: SGHVS, FNYEAQ. The length of the CDR3 is 15 residues. The V gene end was trimmed by 4 bases and the J gene end by 5 bases; junction bases not matched to a gene: 9. The CDR3 loop reads CASSSLAGKWHEQYF. The CDR3 coding sequence is TGTGCCAGCAGCTCACTAGCGGGCAAATGGCACGAGCAGTACTTC.

This clone was recorded only once. Mismatch with germline at one junction end may stem from a read error. The V gene is TRBV5-1, the J gene TRBJ1-1; the match to TRBD1 covers 8 bases. Germline values: CDR1 SGHRS, CDR2 YFSETQ. CDR3 length equals 14 residues. The CDR3 is CANSLDREGTEAFF. CDR3 in DNA: TGCGCCAACAGCTTGGACAGGGAGGGAACTGAAGCTTTCTTT. The variable domain in full, completed from reference TRBV5-1 and TRBJ1-1, reads KAGVTQTPRYLIKTRGQQVTLSCSPISGHRSVSWYQQTPGQGLQFLFEYFSETQRNKGNFPGRFSGRQFSNSRSEMNVSTLELGDSALYLCANSLDREGTEAFFGQGTRLTVV.

The chain employs TRBV6-6 and TRBJ2-7; D may be TRBD1 (5 bases). The ends were cut back, 4 bases at V and 2 bases at J, with 9 bases in the middle. The CDR3 spans 13 residues. Looked up from germline, CDR1 is MNHNY and CDR2 is SVGAGI (reference sequence). This CDR3 reads CASSSAGTYEQYF. The CDR3 nucleotides are TGTGCCAGCAGTTCGGCAGGGACCTACGAGCAGTACTTC.

About this clone: This may be a read error, as it is one base from a much larger clone. At the DNA level, this CDR3 is encoded by other sequences in the same sample as well. V usage is TRBV28 and J usage is TRBJ1-4; D perhaps matches TRBD1 (5 bases). The germline V gene has CDR1 MDHEN and CDR2 SYDVKM. The CDR3 is 15 residues long. V was trimmed by 2 bases and J by 0 bases, leaving 7 bases between them. CDR3 DNA sequence: TGTGCCAGCAGTTTAGGGGGGGCAACTAATGAAAAACTGTTTTTT. This translates into CASSLGGATNEKLFF.